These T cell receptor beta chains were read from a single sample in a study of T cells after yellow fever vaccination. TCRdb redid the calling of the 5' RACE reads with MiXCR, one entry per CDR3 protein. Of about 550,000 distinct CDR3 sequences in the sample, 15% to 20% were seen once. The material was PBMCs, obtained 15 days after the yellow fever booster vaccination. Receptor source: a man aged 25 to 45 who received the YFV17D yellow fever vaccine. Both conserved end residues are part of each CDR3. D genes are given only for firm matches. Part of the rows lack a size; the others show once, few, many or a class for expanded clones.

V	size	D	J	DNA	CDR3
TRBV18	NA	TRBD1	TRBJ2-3	TGTGCCAGCTCCTGGACAGGGCGAGGCACAGATACGCAGTATTTT	CASSWTGRGTDTQYF
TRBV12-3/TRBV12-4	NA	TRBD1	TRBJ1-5	TGTGCCAGCAGCCCGACTACAGGGGGATTCGATCAGCCCCAGCATTTT	CASSPTTGGFDQPQHF
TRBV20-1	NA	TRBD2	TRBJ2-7	TGCAGTGCTAGGGGCGGGAGTGCGTTATACGAGCAGTACTTC	CSARGGSALYEQYF
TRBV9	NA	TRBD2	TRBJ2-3	TGTGCCAGCAGGAAGCGGGAGGCCACAGATACGCAGTATTTT	CASRKREATDTQYF
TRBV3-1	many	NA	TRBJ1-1	TGTGCCAGCAGCCAATTTCGGCAGAACACTGAAGCTTTCTTT	CASSQFRQNTEAFF
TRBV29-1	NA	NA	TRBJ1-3	TGCAGCGTTGAGCCGCAGGTCGGAAACACCATATATTTT	CSVEPQVGNTIYF
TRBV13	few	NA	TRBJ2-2	TGTGCCAGCAGCCACAACCCTAGAGGGGTGACCGGGGAGCTGTTTTTT	CASSHNPRGVTGELFF
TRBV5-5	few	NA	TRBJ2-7	TGTGCCAGCAGCTTGGACAGGATGGCTGAGCAGTACTTC	CASSLDRMAEQYF
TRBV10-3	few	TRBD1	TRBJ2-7	TGTGCCATCAGTTCCGGGACAGGGGTATACGAGCAGTACTTC	CAISSGTGVYEQYF
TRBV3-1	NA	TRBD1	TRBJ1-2	TGTGCCAGCAGCCACCGACAGGGAGAAGACGGCTACACCTTC	CASSHRQGEDGYTF
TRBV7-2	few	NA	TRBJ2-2	TGTGCCAGCAGAATAGCCCCCACGGGCGGGGAGCTGTTTTTT	CASRIAPTGGELFF
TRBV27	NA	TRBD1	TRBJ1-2	TGTGCCACGGCCCCCCAGGGGGCAAATTACTATGGCTACACCTTC	CATAPQGANYYGYTF
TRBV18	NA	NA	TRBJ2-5	TGTGCCAGCTCACCAAATTTTGGCCAAGAGACCCAGTACTTC	CASSPNFGQETQYF
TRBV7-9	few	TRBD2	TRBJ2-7	TGTGCCAGCAGCTTGGCGGGAGAACCTTCTAAGCAGTACTTC	CASSLAGEPSKQYF
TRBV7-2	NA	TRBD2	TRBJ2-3	TGTGCCAGCAGCGGTAAACTAGCGGGAGGCGATACGCAGTATTTT	CASSGKLAGGDTQYF
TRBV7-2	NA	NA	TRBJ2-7	TGTGCCAGCAGCGGACCAAACTCCTACGAGCAGTACTTC	CASSGPNSYEQYF
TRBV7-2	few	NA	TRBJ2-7	TGTGCCAGCAGCTTAGCGGCGGTGGGGAGCTCCTACGAGCAGTACTTC	CASSLAAVGSSYEQYF
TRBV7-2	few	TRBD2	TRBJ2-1	TGTGCCAGCAGCTTGCGGGAGGGCCCCGTCAATGAGCAGTTCTTC	CASSLREGPVNEQFF
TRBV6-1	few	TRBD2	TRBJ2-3	TGTGCCAGCACCCCATCCTCTAGCGGGAGAACAGATACGCAGTATTTT	CASTPSSSGRTDTQYF
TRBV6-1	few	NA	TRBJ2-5	TGTGCCAGCATTCAAGGGGCCGCCCGCGGAATAGAGACCCAGTACTTC	CASIQGAARGIETQYF
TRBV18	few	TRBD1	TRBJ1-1	TGTGCCAGCTCACCGGGCAGGGGGCTGGGCACTGAAGCTTTCTTT	CASSPGRGLGTEAFF
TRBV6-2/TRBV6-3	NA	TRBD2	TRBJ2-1	TGTGCCAGCAGTCCGGGACTAGCGGGATCGCATGAGCAGTTCTTC	CASSPGLAGSHEQFF
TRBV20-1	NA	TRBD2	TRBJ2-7	TGCAGTGCTAGCCCCCTACTAGCGACAACCTACGAGCAGTACTTC	CSASPLLATTYEQYF
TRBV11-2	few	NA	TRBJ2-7	TGTGCCAGCAGCTTAGACGGGAGCCCCTACGAGCAGTACTTC	CASSLDGSPYEQYF
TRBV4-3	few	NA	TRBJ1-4	TGCGCCAGCAGCCAAGATTTAGGGAGGGTTGAAAAACTGTTTTTT	CASSQDLGRVEKLFF
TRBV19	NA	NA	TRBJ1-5	TGTGCCAGTAGTATTGGCTATAGCAATCAGCCCCAGCATTTT	CASSIGYSNQPQHF
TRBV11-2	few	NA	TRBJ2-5	TGTGCCAGCAGTGGTGGTAGGGCTGAGACCCAGTACTTC	CASSGGRAETQYF
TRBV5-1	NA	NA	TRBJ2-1	TGCGCCAGCTATAGAGAGGAGTACAATGAGCAGTTCTTC	CASYREEYNEQFF
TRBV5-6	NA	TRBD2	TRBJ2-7	TGTGCCAGCAGCGCCCTGACAGGCGCCGGGACTAGCGGCTTCTATTCCTACGAGCAGTACTTC	CASSALTGAGTSGFYSYEQYF
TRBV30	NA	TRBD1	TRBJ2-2	TGTGCCTGGAGGCGACAGGGGGCCGGGGAGCTGTTTTTT	CAWRRQGAGELFF
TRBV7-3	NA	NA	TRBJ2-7	TGTGCCAGCAGCTTAAGCCCTATCCACGAGCAGTACTTC	CASSLSPIHEQYF
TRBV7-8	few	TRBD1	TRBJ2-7	TGTGCCAGCAGCCCCCCGGGACAGGGGGTGTACGAGCAGTACTTC	CASSPPGQGVYEQYF
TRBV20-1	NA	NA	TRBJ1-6	TGCAGTGCTACTGTGGACAGCCATGCCTATAATTCACCCCTCCACTTT	CSATVDSHAYNSPLHF
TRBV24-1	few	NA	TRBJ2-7	TGTGCCACCGCGGCGGGGACCAGAATTTCCTCCTACGAGCAGTACTTC	CATAAGTRISSYEQYF
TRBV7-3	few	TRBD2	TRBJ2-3	TGTGCCAGCAGGGGAGCGGGGGATACGCAGTATTTT	CASRGAGDTQYF
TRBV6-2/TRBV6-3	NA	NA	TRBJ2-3	TGTGCCAGCAACCGGCGGGCGAGTCATCGCACAGATACGCAGTATTTT	CASNRRASHRTDTQYF
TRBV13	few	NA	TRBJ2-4	TGTGCCAGCAGCCCGGGTAGCGGAGGGTACATTCAGTACTTC	CASSPGSGGYIQYF
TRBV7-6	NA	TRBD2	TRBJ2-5	TGTGCCAGCAGCGATCTAGCGGGGGTCCAAGAGACCCAGTACTTC	CASSDLAGVQETQYF
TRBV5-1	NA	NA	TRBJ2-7	TGCGCCAGCGGGCCTCGAACACGCCTTGACGAGCAGTACTTC	CASGPRTRLDEQYF
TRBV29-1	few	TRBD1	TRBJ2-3	TGCAGCGTGTCGACAGGGGGCGCGAATACGCAGTATTTT	CSVSTGGANTQYF
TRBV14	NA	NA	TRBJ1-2	TGTGCCAGCAGCCAAGCTGGGCGCCGCTACACCTTC	CASSQAGRRYTF
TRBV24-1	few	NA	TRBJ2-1	TGTGCCACCAGTTCGAGTGGAACTACAAACAATGAGCAGTTCTTC	CATSSSGTTNNEQFF
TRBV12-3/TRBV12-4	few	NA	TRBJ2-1	TGTGCCAGCAGTCCCTCGTCACCCTACAATGAGCAGTTCTTC	CASSPSSPYNEQFF
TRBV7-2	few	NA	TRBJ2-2	TGTGCCAGCACCCAGGGGTCGAACACCGGGGAGCTGTTTTTT	CASTQGSNTGELFF
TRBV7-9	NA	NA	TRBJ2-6	TGTGCCAGCAGCCGGACAGACTCTGGGGCCAACGTCCTGACTTTC	CASSRTDSGANVLTF
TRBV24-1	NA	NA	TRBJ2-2	TGTGCCACCAGTGATTTTAGTAAGGGAAGCACCGGGGAGCTGTTTTTT	CATSDFSKGSTGELFF
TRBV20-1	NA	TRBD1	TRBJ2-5	TGCAGTGCTGCACACCAGGGGGTAGGAGAGACCCAGTACTTC	CSAAHQGVGETQYF
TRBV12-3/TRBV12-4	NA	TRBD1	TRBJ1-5	TGTGCCAGCAGTTTATCAGGGGGCGACCAGCCCCAGCATTTT	CASSLSGGDQPQHF
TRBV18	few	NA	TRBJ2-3	TGTGCCAGCTCACCAATAGTGTCAGATACGCAGTATTTT	CASSPIVSDTQYF